Included here is one TCR beta chain sequence, with context. Its cognate antigen is unknown. This sample was taken from a study of cytomegalovirus exposure and HLA in healthy donors. Study-level background: Clustering assigned 81% of the approximately 400 genotyped donors to the Caucasian-associated ancestry cluster.

The primer mix had 60 Vbeta and 13 Jbeta primers. Profiling relied on immunoSEQ multiplex PCR, and the TCRdb table lists in-frame clones only, not all of them. The sample contains nearly 70,000 clones, roughly 74% of which appear only once. V was cut by 3 bases and J by 2 bases, with 21 bases left in between. Germline CDR1 SGHDT, CDR2 YYEEEE. This CDR3 is built from 18 residues. Study-wide findings and caveats: The authors assumed roughly uniform sequencing depth across donors for presence/absence analyses. In a later analysis, specific HLA alleles were associated with approximately 16,000 TCR beta sequences at a 0.05 false discovery rate. Researchers counted around 150 TCR beta chains as cytomegalovirus-associated.

Sequencing used PBMCs. The V call is TRBV5-6, the J call TRBJ1-5; D not resolved. The receptor comes from a woman aged 55-69 years in good health and CMV-seropositive. The CDR3 region has the DNA TGTGCCAGCAGCTCCTCTTATATGAGCCGGGAGCGCAATCAGCCCCAGCATTTT. Translation: CASSSSYMSRERNQPQHF.